Given below is one T cell receptor beta chain in context. This sample stems from a study of blood T cell repertoires in COVID-19. Per the authors' pipeline: Reference gene primers were amplified, and this amplification served to estimate nucleated cell counts. TCRdb's copy holds only in-frame clones and misses some; the assay was immunoSEQ multiplex PCR. Clonal size and the V and J genes are those of that table, whereas D and trimming came from the DNA. The sample yields 55,000 to 85,000 clones, over 75% seen once. In germline, CDR1 is KGHSH, CDR2 LQKENI. The V gene lost 4 bases and the J gene lost 5 bases, with 14 bases spanning the gap. The CDR3 sequence is 14 residues long.

This chain links TRBV18 with TRBJ1-2; the D is unclear. The TCR was taken from a woman aged 18-35 years with acute or convalescent COVID-19. Sequenced sample: peripheral blood. CDR3 protein: CASSLGSQTYGYTF. CDR3 sequence (DNA): TGTGCCAGCTCACTCGGGAGCCAGACGTATGGCTACACCTTC.